This TCR beta chain appears in the sequencing data of a study of regulatory T cells in long-lasting Graves disease. Study-wide findings and caveats: Persistent cases of Graves' showed reduced TCR diversity relative to newly diagnosed patients.

The time point here: persistent/refractory GD, antithyroid drugs over 5 years with positive TRAb. The TCR library used RNA extracted from PBMCs. Per germline, CDR1 SGHRS and CDR2 YFSETQ. The CDR3 length is 19 residues. Trimming left V 4 bases short and J 0 bases short, with 22 bases between. Assembly of TCR beta libraries relied on iRepertoire HTBI primers together with Arm-PCR of CDR3 regions. TCRdb reprocessed the multiplex PCR reads with MiXCR, giving one entry per CDR3 protein. The table includes 450,000 or so distinct CDR3 sequences, under 25% detected once. This clonotype appeared a few times. What it binds is unknown.

The clonotype was recovered from a female donor with Graves disease. Source: peripheral blood mononuclear cells (PBMCs), taken when the disease was refractory, from a patient treated with antithyroid drugs. The chain employs TRBV5-1 and TRBJ1-4; D is possibly TRBD1 (6 bases). The DNA of the CDR3 is TGCGCCAGCAGCCGAAGGGACACCGTATTTTCTTCAACTAATGAAAAACTGTTTTTT. Protein sequence: CASSRRDTVFSSTNEKLFF.